This TCR beta chain was captured in a study of T cell repertoires in cytomegalovirus infection. The overall study: Indications of both CMV infection and matching HLA type were provided by public TCR beta signatures. Overall study results and limits: Within the response measured ex vivo, HLA-C-restricted CMV-specific TCR beta clonotypes were dominant. Summed frequency of public TCR beta families distinguished CMV carriers with the relevant HLA.

Many counts were recorded for this clonotype. Its antigen is still unknown. TCRdb passed the reads through MiXCR, listing each CDR3 protein once. This table holds about 360,000 distinct CDR3 sequences, roughly 20% found once. This TCR came from a human donor in good health (CMV status not recorded). Some clones in this sample may be carry-over from other donors' samples. The source material was PBMCs.

The DNA for the CDR3 is TGTGCCAGCAGTGAAGCGGGTGGGAGGTCTAACTATGGCTACACCTTC. Translated: CASSEAGGRSNYGYTF. This chain links TRBV6-1 with TRBJ1-2; D call uncertain. There are 16 residues in the CDR3. V gave up 0 bases and J gave up 0 bases, with 11 bases separating them. CDR1 is MNHNS, CDR2 SASEGT, per germline.